Presented here are 31 T cell receptor beta chains from one specimen sequenced in a study of CD8+ T cells in alopecia areata (dated by TCRdb to the late 2010s). Libraries were built with the immunoSEQ multiplex PCR assay. RNA was extracted from all samples and reverse transcribed into cDNA, which served as template for TCR sequencing. TCRdb mirrors the immuneACCESS table, restricted to in-frame sequences. Some clones are absent from its copies; in checked studies, under half trace to an unresolved V gene, and the reason for the others is unknown. The table for this sample lists fewer than 250,000 clones; 40% to 55% of them were counted only once. Roughly 2.6% of the sample belongs to the ten largest clones. The treatment or condition label here, explained by the study, means: oral pan-JAK inhibitor, 5-10 mg twice daily. This sample comprised CD4+ T cells sorted from blood, obtained around week 36, from a patient treated with tofacitinib. Receptors were obtained from a human donor with alopecia areata.

The sample holds many counts of this clone. The gene calls are TRBV10-3 and TRBJ2-5; possible D gene TRBD2, 5 bases. The germline V and J ends were trimmed by 2 bases and 5 bases, with 9 bases remaining between them. CDR3 length: 13 residues. Germline V CDR1 and CDR2: ENHRY, SYGVKD. CDR3 DNA: TGTGCCATCAGTGAGAGAGGGATCGAGACCCAGTACTTC. Protein product: CAISERGIETQYF.

The chain uses TRBV19 and TRBJ2-7, with TRBD1 as a possible D gene (7 bases). The CDR3 has 15 amino acids. Trimming removed 7 bases at V and 0 bases at J, with 16 bases between. Germline CDR1 is LNHDA and CDR2 is SQIVND (reference sequence). The DNA for the CDR3 is TGTGCCAGTAACCCAAGGGGGGACAGCTCCTACGAGCAGTACTTC. Protein sequence: CASNPRGDSSYEQYF. The full variable domain, in which reference TRBV19 and TRBJ2-7 provide the parts outside the CDR3, is DGGITQSPKYLFRKEGQNVTLSCEQNLNHDAMYWYRQDPGQGLRLIYYSQIVNDFQKGDIAEGYSVSREKKESFPLTVTSAQKNPTAFYLCASNPRGDSSYEQYFGPGTRLTVT.

The V and J genes are TRBV5-1 and TRBJ2-3; tentatively, D is TRBD1 or TRBD2 (5 bases each). Germline lookup yields CDR1 SGHRS and CDR2 YFSETQ. This CDR3 spans 11 amino acids. The V end lost 9 bases, the J end lost 5 bases, and 10 bases lay between the germline ends. CDR3 in amino acids: CATTGGDTQYF. The DNA of the CDR3 is TGCGCCACCACTGGGGGAGATACGCAGTATTTT.

This clone turned up a few times. The V gene is TRBV9, the J gene TRBJ2-7; 11 bases fit TRBD2. J lost 7 bases, V lost 4 bases, and 7 bases had no gene match. CDR3 length: 14 amino acids. Germline loops: CDR1 SGDLS, CDR2 YYNGEE. CDR3 protein: CASSPTSGGLEQYF. CDR3 sequence (DNA): TGTGCCAGCAGCCCAACTAGCGGGGGACTTGAGCAGTACTTC.

This clone appeared a few times. The rearrangement uses TRBV4-2 and TRBJ2-7; D is perhaps TRBD2 (5 bases). The V and J ends lost 1 base and 2 bases respectively, with 9 bases between them. CDR3 length: 14 residues. The V gene's germline CDR1 is LGHNA and CDR2 YNFKEQ. CDR3 in DNA: TGTGCCAGCAGCCAAGGCGACTATGCCTACGAGCAGTACTTC. Protein: CASSQGDYAYEQYF.

This clone was observed a handful of times. J is TRBJ1-1 and V is TRBV7-2; TRBD1 agrees at 8 bases. The CDR3 is made up of 12 amino acids. The J segment lost 10 bases and the V segment lost 4 bases, leaving 5 bases of the junction unmatched. CDR1 SGHTA and CDR2 FQGNSA come from the germline V gene. Here the CDR3 DNA reads TGTGCCAGCAGCTCTATACAGGGGGGAGCTTTCTTT. Its protein is CASSSIQGGAFF.

The V and J genes are TRBV6-4 and TRBJ2-3; 9 bases align to TRBD1. The CDR3 runs 15 residues. The V gene's germline CDR1 is MRHNA and CDR2 SNTAGT. J gave up 4 bases and V 4 bases, and 6 bases lay outside the gene matches. The DNA of the CDR3 is TGTGCCAGCAGTGGGGGACAGGGCCCGGCAGATACGCAGTATTTT. This encodes CASSGGQGPADTQYF.

The CDR3 region is CASSRLAEAFF. CDR3 bases: TGTGCCAGCTCTCGGTTGGCTGAAGCTTTCTTT. The chain recombines TRBV2 with TRBJ1-1; D remains unclear. This CDR3 region has 11 residues. V lost 8 bases to trimming and J lost 6 bases, with 10 bases between them. Germline V CDR1 and CDR2: SNHLY, FYNNEI.

For this clone: At one of its ends the junction is not consistent with the germline gene, which may arise from a read error. The V gene is TRBV6-5, the J gene TRBJ2-2, with a possible D match to TRBD1 (5 bases). Germline CDR1 MNHEY, CDR2 SVGAGI. The CDR3 covers 16 residues. CDR3 residues: CASSYKGRSYTGELFF. CDR3 sequence (DNA): TGTGCCAGTAGTTATAAGGGGCGGTCGTACACCGGGGAGCTGTTTTTT.

The chain carries TRBV2 and TRBJ2-5; D is perhaps TRBD2 (5 bases). The germline CDR1 and CDR2 sequences are SNHLY and FYNNEI. V dropped 5 bases and J dropped 2 bases, with 9 bases sitting between them. The CDR3 totals 13 residues. For the CDR3, the DNA is TGTGCCAGCAGTCGGGATCAACAAGAGACCCAGTACTTC. This encodes CASSRDQQETQYF.

This clone was recorded a few times. The chain couples TRBV6-5 to TRBJ2-7, with TRBD2 matching 14 bases. Losses at the gene ends were 5 bases for V and 3 bases for J; bases not matched to a gene: 3. This CDR3 is built from 15 residues. Germline V gene data show CDR1 as MNHEY and CDR2 as SVGAGI. As DNA, the CDR3 is TGTGCCAGCAGTCCCGGGACTAGCGGGAGCTACGAGCAGTACTTC. Protein product: CASSPGTSGSYEQYF.

This clone was recorded a few times. The rearrangement links TRBV29-1 to TRBJ2-1; possible D gene TRBD1, 6 bases. There are 15 residues in the CDR3. The ends were cut back, 2 bases at V and 3 bases at J, with 14 bases in the middle. Per the germline V gene, CDR1 is SQVTM and CDR2 is ANQGSEA. The CDR3 loop reads CSVEFTGYGYNEQFF. The CDR3 coding sequence is TGCAGCGTTGAATTTACAGGGTATGGCTACAATGAGCAGTTCTTC.

This chain links TRBV2 with TRBJ2-1; unclear D gene. The CDR3 runs to 14 residues. Trimming left V 10 bases short and J 0 bases short, with 13 bases between. Germline CDR1 and CDR2: SNHLY and FYNNEI. CDR3 sequence (DNA): TGTGCCACCAGAGCATTTAGCTCCTACAATGAGCAGTTCTTC. It is translated as CATRAFSSYNEQFF.

The V and J genes are TRBV2 and TRBJ1-2, with D unclear. The V gene's germline CDR1 is SNHLY and CDR2 FYNNEI. Trimming removed 7 bases from V and 8 bases from J, with 17 bases in between. The CDR3 extends over 13 amino acids. The chain's CDR3 is CASTYGAERGYTF. The CDR3 coding sequence is TGTGCCAGCACCTACGGAGCCGAAAGGGGCTACACCTTC.

The rearrangement links TRBV7-2 to TRBJ1-5; no clear D. Deletions cut 7 bases from V and 0 bases from J, with 7 bases between. This CDR3 is 13 amino acids long. CDR1 and CDR2 (germline): SGHTA, FQGNSA. DNA for the CDR3: TGTGCCAGCACTATTTCTAGCAATCAGCCCCAGCATTTT. Translated, it gives CASTISSNQPQHF. The full variable domain, with the rest looked up from reference TRBV7-2 and TRBJ1-5, is GAGVSQSPSNKVTEKGKDVELRCDPISGHTALYWYRQSLGQGLEFLIYFQGNSAPDKSGLPSDRFSAERTGGSVSTLTIQRTQQEDSAVYLCASTISSNQPQHFGDGTRLSIL.

Turning to this clone: Other DNA sequences in the sample encode the same CDR3. The rearrangement joins TRBV29-1 to TRBJ2-5; 7 nucleotides agree with TRBD1. V lost 7 bases and J lost 4; bases outside the gene matches: 6. Germline CDR1 and CDR2: SQVTM and ANQGSEA. The CDR3 runs 12 residues. The CDR3 reads CSGGQAGETQYF. In DNA form, the CDR3 reads TGCAGCGGCGGACAGGCTGGAGAGACCCAGTACTTC.

This clone was picked up many times. V usage is TRBV7-2 and J usage is TRBJ2-5; TRBD2 might be the D (6 bases). The CDR3 is made up of 12 amino acids. V lost 4 bases, J lost 5 bases, and 8 bases lay in between. Germline lookup yields CDR1 SGHTA and CDR2 FQGNSA. Written as DNA, the CDR3 is TGTGCCAGCAGCTCCCTAGCGGAGACCCAGTACTTC. It codes for CASSSLAETQYF.

The chain uses TRBV29-1 and TRBJ2-7; maybe TRBD2 (6 bases). Per germline, CDR1 SQVTM and CDR2 ANQGSEA. The length of the CDR3 is 13 residues. V was pared by 7 bases and J by 3 bases, with 16 bases between. CDR3 sequence: CSARRGRSYEQYF. The CDR3 bases are TGCAGCGCAAGACGGGGGAGGAGCTACGAGCAGTACTTC.

This clone was seen a few times. CDR3: CSVEGGGKYTQYF. The DNA for the CDR3 is TGCAGCGTTGAAGGAGGGGGTAAATATACGCAGTATTTT. The chain links TRBV29-1 to TRBJ2-3; TRBD1 is a possible D gene (6 bases). The CDR3 sequence is 13 residues long. Germline lookup yields CDR1 SQVTM and CDR2 ANQGSEA. V gave up 1 base and J gave up 7 bases, with 12 bases separating them.

In this sample, this clone turned up once. The V gene is TRBV18, the J gene TRBJ2-5; unclear D gene. Looked up from germline, CDR1 is KGHSH and CDR2 is LQKENI. The V end lost 1 base, the J end lost 1 base, and 4 bases lay between the germline ends. This CDR3 spans 13 amino acids. Here the CDR3 reads CASSPHVQETQYF. The CDR3 DNA sequence: TGTGCCAGCTCACCACACGTCCAAGAGACCCAGTACTTC.

The chain is built from TRBV5-1 and TRBJ2-5; D is perhaps TRBD1 (6 bases). The CDR3 sequence is 14 residues long. Germline-derived CDR1 and CDR2 are SGHRS and YFSETQ. With 0 bases removed from V and 6 bases from J, the gap between germline ends came to 12 bases. In nucleotides, the CDR3 is TGCGCCAGCAGCTTGGAACCAGGGGAGAAGACCCAGTACTTC. Protein: CASSLEPGEKTQYF.

There are a few counts of this clone. This chain uses TRBV15 with TRBJ1-5; no firm D call. CDR1 is LNHNV, CDR2 YYDKDF, per germline (reference sequence). V lost 5 bases and J lost 5, with 7 bases in between. The CDR3 is made up of 12 amino acids. CDR3 bases: TGTGCCACCAGCCCCGGCTATCAGCCCCAGCATTTT. It translates to CATSPGYQPQHF.

The V call is TRBV4-1, the J call TRBJ2-2, with 15 bases that match TRBD2. Germline CDR1 reads MGHRA; CDR2 reads YSYEKL. This CDR3 contains 16 residues. Trimming at V came to 4 bases and at J to 5 bases, leaving 2 bases not matched to a gene. The chain's CDR3 is CASSRGLAGGTGELFF. DNA for the CDR3: TGCGCCAGCAGCCGGGGACTAGCGGGAGGTACCGGGGAGCTGTTTTTT.

CDR3 DNA: TGTGCCTGGGGCCGGTGGACGGGGGACATTCAGTACTTC. Protein: CAWGRWTGDIQYF. This sequence joins TRBV30 and TRBJ2-4, with a tentative D call TRBD2 (6 bases). This CDR3 is 13 amino acids long. V shed 5 bases and J shed 8 bases, with 16 bases lying between them. Germline V gene data show CDR1 as GTSNPN and CDR2 as SVGIG (reference sequence).

This clone occurred a few times. This chain links TRBV7-2 with TRBJ2-3; TRBD2 matches 10 bases. Trimming at V came to 4 bases and at J to 6 bases, leaving 10 bases not matched to a gene. Germline V lookup: CDR1 SGHTA, CDR2 FQGNSA. The CDR3 runs 16 residues. This chain's CDR3 is CASSSTPSGSGDTQYF. DNA for the CDR3: TGTGCCAGCAGCTCTACCCCTAGCGGGAGTGGGGATACGCAGTATTTT.

This clone was counted between two and nine times. The same CDR3 arises from other DNA sequences in this sample as well. V is TRBV5-1 and J is TRBJ1-5, with D possibly being TRBD1 (6 bases). The CDR3 totals 15 residues. Germline V gene sequence: CDR1 SGHRS, CDR2 YFSETQ. Trimming took 0 bases from V and 2 from J, leaving 9 bases between them. CDR3 sequence: CASSLEGGGNQPQHF. CDR3 nucleotide sequence: TGCGCCAGCAGCTTGGAGGGGGGCGGCAATCAGCCCCAGCATTTT.

In its sample, this clone was seen a few times. The chain has TRBV11-2 and TRBJ1-5; TRBD1 matches 12 bases. The CDR3 length is 16 residues. Trimming removed 5 bases from V and 5 bases from J; junction bases left unmatched: 7. Germline CDR1 SGHAT, CDR2 FQNNGV. The CDR3 reads CASSLTRDRGHQPQHF. The DNA for the CDR3 is TGTGCCAGCAGCCTAACACGGGACAGGGGGCATCAGCCCCAGCATTTT.

The rearrangement links TRBV15 to TRBJ1-2; 7 bases are a match to TRBD1. V lost 0 bases to trimming and J lost 7 bases; unmatched junction nucleotides: 8. The CDR3 consists of 15 residues. The germline gives CDR1 LNHNV, CDR2 YYDKDF (reference sequence). CDR3 bases: TGTGCCACCAGCAGAGATCAGGGACAGTCTCTTGGCTACACCTTC. It yields the protein CATSRDQGQSLGYTF.

This clone was observed once. The chain joins TRBV4-2 to TRBJ2-7; D ambiguous. This CDR3 has 14 residues. Trimming took off 1 base at V and 0 bases at J, with 7 bases between the two ends. CDR1 and CDR2 (germline): LGHNA, YNFKEQ. The CDR3 sequence is CASSQGLSSYEQYF. As DNA, the CDR3 is TGTGCCAGCAGCCAAGGACTGAGCTCCTACGAGCAGTACTTC.

The chain uses TRBV5-1 and TRBJ2-5, with 8 bases aligning to TRBD1. The germline CDR1 and CDR2 sequences are SGHRS and YFSETQ. Trimming at V came to 2 bases and at J to 4 bases, leaving 4 bases not matched to a gene. The CDR3 is 14 residues long. CDR3 in DNA: TGCGCCAGCAGCTTCTTACAGGGGGGAGAGACCCAGTACTTC. Its translation is CASSFLQGGETQYF.

This clone was seen a few times. The chain has TRBV29-1 and TRBJ2-2, with 7 nucleotides matching TRBD2. V lost 5 bases, J lost 0 bases, and 6 bases stayed unmatched. The germline V gene has CDR1 SQVTM and CDR2 ANQGSEA. This CDR3 region has 15 residues. CDR3 DNA: TGCAGCGTTTCGGGCGGGAGCGCGAACACCGGGGAGCTGTTTTTT. Its protein is CSVSGGSANTGELFF.